The sequence of this T cell receptor beta chain was determined in a study of blood T cell repertoires in COVID-19. Study in general: From the United States, Italy and Spain came samples of acute and convalescent COVID-19.

TCRdb's table, derived via immunoSEQ multiplex PCR, lists solely in-frame clones and lacks some. Among approximately 140,000 clones listed, approximately 90% were seen once. During active infection, Seattle patients enrolled and were then monitored through disease. This clone was detected only once. Trimming at V came to 1 base and at J to 1 base, leaving 2 bases not matched to a gene. This CDR3 region has 15 residues. In germline, CDR1 is PRHDT, CDR2 FYEKMQ (reference sequence). The sequenced sample was peripheral blood. This chain connects TRBV13 to TRBJ2-5; 8 bases agree with TRBD2. This clonotype originated in a human donor with COVID-19, enrolled during active disease. The donor label of this sample is uncertain. CDR3 in amino acids: CASSLVTSGQETQYF. The CDR3 DNA reads as TGTGCCAGCAGCTTAGTAACTAGCGGCCAAGAGACCCAGTACTTC.